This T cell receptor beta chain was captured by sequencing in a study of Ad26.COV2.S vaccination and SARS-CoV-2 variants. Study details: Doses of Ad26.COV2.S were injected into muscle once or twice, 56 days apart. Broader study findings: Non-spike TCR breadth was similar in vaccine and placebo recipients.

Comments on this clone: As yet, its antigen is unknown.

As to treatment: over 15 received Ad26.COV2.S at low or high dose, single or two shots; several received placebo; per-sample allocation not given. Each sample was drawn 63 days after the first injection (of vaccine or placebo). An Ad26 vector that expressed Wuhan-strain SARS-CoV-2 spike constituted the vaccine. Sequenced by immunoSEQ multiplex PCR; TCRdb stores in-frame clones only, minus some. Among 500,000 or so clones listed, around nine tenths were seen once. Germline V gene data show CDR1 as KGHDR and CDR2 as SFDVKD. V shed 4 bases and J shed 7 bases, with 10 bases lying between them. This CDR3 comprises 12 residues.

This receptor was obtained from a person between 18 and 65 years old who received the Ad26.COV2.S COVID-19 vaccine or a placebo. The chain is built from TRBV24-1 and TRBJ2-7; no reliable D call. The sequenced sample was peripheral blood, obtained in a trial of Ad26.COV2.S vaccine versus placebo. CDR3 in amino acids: CATSDSGREQYF. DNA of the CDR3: TGTGCCACCAGTGACTCCGGACGGGAGCAGTACTTC.